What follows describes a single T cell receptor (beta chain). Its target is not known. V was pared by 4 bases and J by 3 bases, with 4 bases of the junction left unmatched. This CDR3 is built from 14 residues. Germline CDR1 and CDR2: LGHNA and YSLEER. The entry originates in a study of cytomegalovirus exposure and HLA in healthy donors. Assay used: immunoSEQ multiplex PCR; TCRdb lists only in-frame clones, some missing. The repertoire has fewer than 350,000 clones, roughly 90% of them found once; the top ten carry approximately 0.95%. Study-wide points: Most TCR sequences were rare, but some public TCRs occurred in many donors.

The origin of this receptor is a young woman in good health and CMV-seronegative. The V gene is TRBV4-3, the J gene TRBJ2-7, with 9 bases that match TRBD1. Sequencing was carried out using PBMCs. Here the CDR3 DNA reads TGCGCCAGCAGCCTCGGGACAGGGAACTACGAGCAGTACTTC. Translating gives CASSLGTGNYEQYF.